The 24 T cell receptor beta chains reported below all come from one sample, sequenced in a study of blood T cell repertoires in COVID-19. Repertoires were generated with immunoSEQ multiplex PCR, while TCRdb's copy carries only in-frame clones and drops some. Here the sample spans approximately 160,000 clones, more than 90% being singletons. Sequencing was done on a sample of peripheral blood. The receptors come from a man in his fifties or sixties with acute or convalescent COVID-19.

The rearrangement joins TRBV5-1 to TRBJ1-1, with TRBD1 as a possible D gene (5 bases). This CDR3 contains 17 residues. Germline V gene data show CDR1 as SGHRS and CDR2 as YFSETQ. Between the trimmed V and J ends, which lost 0 bases and 1 base, there was a span of 16 bases. The CDR3 nucleotides are TGCGCCAGCAGCTTGGTCGTCGGGGGGTTATGGAACACTGAAGCTTTCTTT. Translating it yields CASSLVVGGLWNTEAFF.

This rearrangement joins TRBV14 to TRBJ2-3, with TRBD2 matching 10 bases. The CDR3 loop spans 19 amino acids. V shed 4 bases, J shed 4 bases, and the junction held 17 bases outside the gene matches. Germline V CDR1 and CDR2: SGHDN, FVKESK. In DNA form, the CDR3 reads TGTGCCAGCAGCCCGTACCTAGGGACTAGCGAGTCGTCCCCAGATACGCAGTATTTT. The encoded protein is CASSPYLGTSESSPDTQYF.

The rearrangement links TRBV28 to TRBJ1-2; D ambiguous. Germline V gene data show CDR1 as MDHEN and CDR2 as SYDVKM. The CDR3 is 12 amino acids. Between the trimmed V and J ends, which lost 3 bases and 10 bases, there was a span of 12 bases. Written as DNA, the CDR3 is TGTGCCAGCAGTTTTTCAGAATGGTACTACACCTTC. Its translation: CASSFSEWYYTF.

The chain joins TRBV28 to TRBJ2-5; 10 positions agree with TRBD1. Losses at the gene ends were 6 bases for V and 5 bases for J; bases not matched to a gene: 9. This CDR3 contains 15 residues. Per the germline V gene, CDR1 is MDHEN and CDR2 is SYDVKM. The CDR3 protein is CASRPGQGVFETQYF. CDR3 DNA: TGTGCCAGCAGACCCGGACAGGGGGTTTTTGAGACCCAGTACTTC. Full variable domain (missing parts from reference TRBV28 and TRBJ2-5): DVKVTQSSRYLVKRTGEKVFLECVQDMDHENMFWYRQDPGLGLRLIYFSYDVKMKEKGDIPEGYSVSREKKERFSLILESASTNQTSMYLCASRPGQGVFETQYFGPGTRLLVL.

The V and J genes are TRBV9 and TRBJ2-2; D is perhaps TRBD1 (6 bases). This CDR3 contains 14 residues. V was clipped by 0 bases and J by 6 bases, with 9 bases between them. Germline values: CDR1 SGDLS, CDR2 YYNGEE. CDR3 sequence (DNA): TGTGCCAGCAGCGTAGCAGGGGCGGCCGGGGAGCTGTTTTTT. Amino acid sequence: CASSVAGAAGELFF.

This clone was seen once. DNA for the CDR3: TGCGCCAGCAGCCCAGGGGGGACAGGGGCTGTCAATGAGCAGTTCTTC. It translates to CASSPGGTGAVNEQFF. The chain is built from TRBV5-1 and TRBJ2-1, with TRBD1 matching over 10 bases. V lost 4 bases, J lost 6 bases, and 10 bases stayed unmatched. Germline CDR1 SGHRS, CDR2 YFSETQ. The CDR3 has 16 residues.

The J gene is TRBJ2-3, the V gene TRBV9, with D possibly being TRBD2 (7 bases). V shed 5 bases and J shed 5 bases, with 15 bases lying between them. Per germline, CDR1 SGDLS and CDR2 YYNGEE. This CDR3 region has 14 residues. The CDR3 nucleotides are TGTGCCAGCAGTGAATGGGGGGGCGGAGATACGCAGTATTTT. Protein: CASSEWGGGDTQYF.

As DNA, the CDR3 is TGCGCCAGCAGCCCCGAAGGAGGCATCATTCAGACCCAGTACTTC. This translates into CASSPEGGIIQTQYF. The chain couples TRBV5-1 to TRBJ2-5, with D maybe TRBD2 (5 bases). The CDR3 sequence is 15 residues long. CDR1 and CDR2 (germline): SGHRS, YFSETQ. V lost 4 bases, J lost 6 bases, and 19 bases lay in between.

For the CDR3, the DNA is TGTGCCAGAAGCTGGGGACTAGCGATCGTTGGGGAGCAGTTCTTC. This gives the protein CARSWGLAIVGEQFF. The J gene is TRBJ2-1, the V gene TRBV5-3; 10 bases agree with TRBD2. TRBV5-3 is an open reading frame whose function is uncertain. This CDR3 is 15 amino acids long. V gave up 3 bases and J gave up 10 bases; unmatched junction bases: 10.

V gene TRBV2 combines with J gene TRBJ1-5; D might be TRBD1 (6 bases). There are 16 residues in the CDR3. Germline-derived CDR1 and CDR2 are SNHLY and FYNNEI. Deletions cut 7 bases from V and 0 bases from J, with 16 bases between. Written as DNA, the CDR3 is TGTGCCAGCAATCTTTGGACAGACTATAGCAATCAGCCCCAGCATTTT. Translating gives CASNLWTDYSNQPQHF.

This chain connects TRBV30 to TRBJ2-7, with 7 positions matching TRBD1. This CDR3 contains 14 residues. CDR1 GTSNPN and CDR2 SVGIG come from the germline V gene (reference sequence). The V and J ends lost 3 bases and 2 bases, in that order; junction bases with no gene match: 7. CDR3 sequence: CAWRSNRGPYEQYF. The CDR3 coding sequence is TGTGCCTGGAGGTCTAACAGGGGCCCCTACGAGCAGTACTTC.

The chain carries TRBV10-1 and TRBJ2-2; TRBD2 matches 8 bases. V shed 3 bases, J shed 5 bases, and the junction held 8 bases outside the gene matches. The CDR3 runs to 16 residues. Germline V gives CDR1 WNHNN, CDR2 SYGVQD (reference sequence). The CDR3 DNA is TGCGCCAGCAGTGAAAGGGCCGGGAGGGCGACCGGGGAGCTGTTTTTT. It encodes CASSERAGRATGELFF.

The chain links TRBV7-2 to TRBJ1-2; 7 bases line up with TRBD1. CDR3 size: 16 residues. The V gene end was trimmed by 1 base and the J gene end by 7 bases; junction bases not matched to a gene: 12. Germline V gives CDR1 SGHTA, CDR2 FQGNSA. The CDR3 reads CASSLVTGAPVFGYTF. The CDR3 nucleotides are TGTGCCAGCAGCTTAGTCACAGGGGCGCCAGTATTTGGCTACACCTTC. Combining the CDR3 with reference TRBV7-2 and TRBJ1-2 gives the whole variable domain GAGVSQSPSNKVTEKGKDVELRCDPISGHTALYWYRQSLGQGLEFLIYFQGNSAPDKSGLPSDRFSAERTGGSVSTLTIQRTQQEDSAVYLCASSLVTGAPVFGYTFGSGTRLTVV.

J is TRBJ2-5 and V is TRBV3-1 (or the pseudogene TRBV3-2), with TRBD1 matching 8 bases. The V gene's germline CDR1 is LGHDT and CDR2 YNNKEL (reference sequence). There are 14 residues in the CDR3. V gave up 4 bases and J gave up 4 bases; unmatched junction bases: 5. The CDR3 reads CASSLDRVGETQYF. Written as DNA, the CDR3 is TGTGCCAGCAGCCTGGACAGGGTAGGAGAGACCCAGTACTTC.

This clone was counted once. This chain joins TRBV4-2 and TRBJ2-7; 15 bases align to TRBD2. J gave up 4 bases and V 1 base, and 2 bases lay outside the gene matches. The germline V gene has CDR1 LGHNA and CDR2 YNFKEQ. The CDR3 sequence is 16 residues long. The chain's CDR3 is CASSQVGTSGRYEQYF. The CDR3 DNA follows: TGTGCCAGCAGCCAAGTGGGGACTAGCGGGAGGTACGAGCAGTACTTC.

CDR3 coding DNA: TGTGCCAGTAGCATCTTCAAGGACAGGGCAGGATCCAATGAGCAGTTCTTC. Its translation: CASSIFKDRAGSNEQFF. The rearrangement links TRBV19 to TRBJ2-1; TRBD1 aligns across 8 bases. J lost 6 bases, V lost 6 bases, and 16 bases had no gene match. Germline values: CDR1 LNHDA, CDR2 SQIVND (reference sequence). CDR3 length: 17 amino acids.

The chain employs TRBV27 and TRBJ1-5; D might be TRBD1 (6 bases). V dropped 7 bases and J dropped 7 bases, with 11 bases sitting between them. Germline CDR1 is MNHEY and CDR2 is SMNVEV (reference sequence). There are 12 residues in the CDR3. Here the CDR3 reads CASTKGGQPQHF. Written as DNA, the CDR3 is TGTGCCAGCACCAAAGGGGGACAGCCCCAGCATTTT.

The chain employs TRBV15 and TRBJ1-1; weak D call: TRBD1 (5 bases). The ends were cut back, 4 bases at V and 7 bases at J, with 22 bases in the middle. CDR1 is LNHNV and CDR2 is YYDKDF in the germline V gene (reference sequence). The CDR3 runs 16 residues. CDR3 bases: TGTGCCACCAGCACCGAAACTACAGGATCGAGTAATGAAGCTTTCTTT. This translates into CATSTETTGSSNEAFF.

V usage is TRBV5-8 and J usage is TRBJ1-4, with 11 bases that match TRBD1. This CDR3 comprises 15 residues. Germline values: CDR1 SGHTS, CDR2 YDEGEE. The junction had 8 bases not matched to a gene; V was cut back by 5 bases and J by 8 bases. CDR3 sequence reads: CASRKTDRGPEKLFF. Written as DNA, the CDR3 is TGTGCCAGCAGAAAAACGGACAGGGGGCCGGAAAAACTGTTTTTT. Filled out from reference TRBV5-8 and TRBJ1-4, the complete variable domain reads EAGVTQSPTHLIKTRGQQATLRCSPISGHTSVYWYQQALGLGLQFLLWYDEGEERNRGNFPPRFSGRQFPNYSSELNVNALELEDSALYLCASRKTDRGPEKLFFGSGTQLSVL.

Written as DNA, the CDR3 is TGTGCCAGCAGCCAAGCCGGGACAGCGAAGAACTATGGCTACACCTTC. This translates into CASSQAGTAKNYGYTF. The chain has TRBV3-1 (or the pseudogene TRBV3-2) and TRBJ1-2; 7 bases are a match to TRBD1. Trimming cost V 1 base and J 2 bases; bases outside gene matches: 7. CDR1 and CDR2 (germline): LGHDT, YNNKEL (reference sequence). This CDR3 has 16 amino acids.

The V and J genes are TRBV21-1 and TRBJ1-5; the D call in the table, TRBD1, was not verified against the DNA. TRBV21-1 is termed a pseudogene. The CDR3 runs to 14 residues. The CDR3 protein is CASRNRTSNQPQHF. In nucleotides, the CDR3 is TGTGCCAGCAGGAACAGAACCAGCAATCAGCCCCAGCATTTT.

The chain has TRBV6-1 and TRBJ1-2, with a weak D call TRBD1 (6 bases). CDR3 length: 15 amino acids. Germline assignment: CDR1 MNHNS and CDR2 SASEGT. V lost 1 base and J lost 4, with 13 bases in between. The CDR3 sequence: CASSEEQGRGYGYTF. The CDR3 DNA reads as TGTGCCAGCAGTGAAGAACAGGGTCGGGGCTATGGCTACACCTTC.

The rearrangement links TRBV6-2 or TRBV6-3 to TRBJ1-6; D is unclear. Trimming took off 0 bases at V and 0 bases at J, with 15 bases between the two ends. This CDR3 comprises 19 residues. The V gene's germline CDR1 is MNHEY and CDR2 SVGEGT. The CDR3 loop is CASSYSRRAESSYNSPLHF. Written as DNA, the CDR3 is TGTGCCAGCAGTTACTCGAGGAGGGCGGAGAGCTCCTATAATTCACCCCTCCACTTT.

CDR3 sequence reads: CASSPQGLGPTDTQYF. The CDR3 region has the DNA TGTGCCAGCAGCCCTCAGGGATTAGGGCCCACAGATACGCAGTATTTT. The chain combines TRBV7-9 with TRBJ2-3; the D gene is possibly TRBD1 (5 bases). Germline V gene data show CDR1 as SEHNR and CDR2 as FQNEAQ (reference sequence). V gave up 5 bases and J gave up 2 bases, with 17 bases separating them. The CDR3 extends over 16 amino acids.